Below are 21 T cell receptor beta chains sequenced from a single sample in a study of identifying expanded T cells in peripheral blood. Generated by immunoSEQ multiplex PCR, the TCRdb table keeps only in-frame clones and is missing some. The sample lists approximately 110,000 clones, 85% to 90% occurring once. The specimen was blood. The receptors stem from a person aged 18 to 75 in good health.

The chain couples TRBV27 to TRBJ2-7; TRBD1 aligns across 10 bases. The CDR3 sequence is 15 residues long. Germline loops: CDR1 MNHEY, CDR2 SMNVEV (reference sequence). J was trimmed by 5 bases and V by 1 base; bases with no gene match: 5. The CDR3 DNA sequence: TGTGCCAGCAGTTTATTAGGGGACAGGGGAGACGAGCAGTACTTC. It yields the protein CASSLLGDRGDEQYF.

Only a few counts were recorded for this clone. The gene calls are TRBV5-4 and TRBJ1-6; TRBD1 is a possible D gene (5 bases). CDR1 and CDR2 from the germline V gene are SGHNT and YYREEE (reference sequence). The V gene lost 2 bases and the J gene lost 2 bases, with 8 bases spanning the gap. This CDR3 contains 15 residues. CDR3 sequence reads: CASSFRATYNSPLHF. The CDR3 DNA sequence: TGTGCCAGCAGCTTCAGGGCCACCTATAATTCACCCCTCCACTTT.

The chain employs TRBV7-9 and TRBJ2-1; possibly TRBD1 or TRBD2 for D (5 bases each). The CDR3 sequence is 12 residues long. CDR1 SEHNR and CDR2 FQNEAQ come from the germline V gene (reference sequence). V lost 6 bases and J lost 9, with 12 bases in between. Here the CDR3 DNA reads TGTGCCAGCAGAGGGGATCGGGGTGAGCAGTTCTTC. Translating it yields CASRGDRGEQFF.

The J gene is TRBJ1-3, the V gene TRBV10-3; D uncertain. Germline lookup yields CDR1 ENHRY and CDR2 SYGVKD. V lost 3 bases and J 0 bases, leaving 9 bases between the germline ends. The CDR3 is 15 residues long. CDR3 DNA: TGTGCCATCAGTGAAGCCGGCGGCTCTGGAAACACCATATATTTT. Protein: CAISEAGGSGNTIYF.

This clone was observed a single time. The J gene is TRBJ2-7, the V gene TRBV18; 7 positions agree with TRBD1. Germline assignment: CDR1 KGHSH and CDR2 LQKENI. V lost 3 bases to trimming and J lost 0 bases; unmatched junction nucleotides: 5. The CDR3 has 15 amino acids. The DNA for the CDR3 is TGTGCCAGCTCACCGTCGAGGGACAGCTCCTACGAGCAGTACTTC. Translation gives CASSPSRDSSYEQYF.

The rearrangement uses TRBV19 and TRBJ2-1; tentatively, D is TRBD1 (6 bases). Per germline, CDR1 LNHDA and CDR2 SQIVND (reference sequence). The V end lost 7 bases, the J end lost 6 bases, and 13 bases lay between the germline ends. This CDR3 has 13 residues. The CDR3 DNA sequence: TGTGCCAGTACAGGGGTCCGAATCAATGAGCAGTTCTTC. It translates to CASTGVRINEQFF.

This chain connects TRBV19 to TRBJ1-5; D remains unclear. In germline, CDR1 is LNHDA, CDR2 SQIVND (reference sequence). V shed 2 bases and J shed 9 bases, with 17 bases lying between them. The CDR3 covers 15 residues. The CDR3 coding sequence is TGTGCCAGTAGTATAAGTGGTCGAAGTCTGCGGCCCCAGCATTTT. This sequence encodes CASSISGRSLRPQHF. The whole variable domain, filled in from reference TRBV19 and TRBJ1-5, reads DGGITQSPKYLFRKEGQNVTLSCEQNLNHDAMYWYRQDPGQGLRLIYYSQIVNDFQKGDIAEGYSVSREKKESFPLTVTSAQKNPTAFYLCASSISGRSLRPQHFGDGTRLSIL.

The chain couples TRBV7-9 to TRBJ2-7; the match to TRBD2 covers 8 bases. There are 16 residues in the CDR3. Losses at the gene ends were 5 bases for V and 0 bases for J; bases not matched to a gene: 9. Germline V CDR1 and CDR2: SEHNR, FQNEAQ (reference sequence). CDR3 nucleotides: TGTGCCAGCAGCCCCCGGGAGGGGGGGATCTCCTACGAGCAGTACTTC. Its protein product is CASSPREGGISYEQYF.

The V gene is TRBV21-1, the J gene TRBJ1-1. TRBV21-1 is assigned pseudogene status. This CDR3 has 16 amino acids. CDR3 amino acids: CASSKDPAGRNTEAFF. CDR3 nucleotide sequence: TGTGCCAGCAGCAAAGACCCGGCGGGAAGGAACACTGAAGCTTTCTTT.

This chain joins TRBV7-8 and TRBJ1-5; D is uncertain. This CDR3 is 14 amino acids long. Trimming cost V 1 base and J 7 bases, with 11 bases left between them. Germline lookup yields CDR1 SGHVS and CDR2 FQNEAQ. The CDR3 coding sequence is TGTGCCAGCAGCTTAGGGAGGGTTGGCCAGCCCCAGCATTTT. Translation: CASSLGRVGQPQHF.

The chain carries TRBV28 and TRBJ1-5; D might be TRBD1 (5 bases). Trimming stripped 3 bases from V and 7 bases from J, with 13 bases between. Germline V gene data show CDR1 as MDHEN and CDR2 as SYDVKM. The CDR3 length is 14 residues. DNA of the CDR3: TGTGCCAGCAGTTTCCGAACAGGACGGCAGCCCCAGCATTTT. It codes for CASSFRTGRQPQHF.

This clone was seen repeatedly, ten times or more. The gene calls are TRBV4-2 and TRBJ1-3, with 10 bases identical to TRBD1. The V and J ends lost 0 bases and 8 bases, in that order; junction bases with no gene match: 7. This CDR3 has 16 residues. The germline V gene has CDR1 LGHNA and CDR2 YNFKEQ. CDR3 in amino acids: CASSQEEGQGTDTIYF. DNA for the CDR3: TGTGCCAGCAGCCAAGAAGAGGGACAGGGGACGGACACCATATATTTT.

The V and J genes are TRBV7-2 and TRBJ2-1; D gene ambiguous. V gave up 1 base and J gave up 7 bases, with 17 bases separating them. Germline-derived CDR1 and CDR2 are SGHTA and FQGNSA. The length of the CDR3 is 16 residues. The CDR3 DNA is TGTGCCAGCAGCTTAGAGTTTTTAGGGTCGGTGAATGAGCAGTTCTTC. Translating gives CASSLEFLGSVNEQFF.

This clone came up once. The chain links TRBV19 to TRBJ2-7, with a tentative D call TRBD1 (6 bases). The germline gives CDR1 LNHDA, CDR2 SQIVND (reference sequence). V was clipped by 4 bases and J by 6 bases, with 19 bases between them. This CDR3 region has 15 residues. The CDR3, as DNA: TGTGCCAGTAGTAACTCCGTATACAGGGTGAGCGAGCAGTACTTC. Its translation is CASSNSVYRVSEQYF.

The gene calls are TRBV5-6 and TRBJ2-7, with D tentatively TRBD1 or TRBD2 (5 bases each). CDR1 is SGHDT and CDR2 is YYEEEE in the germline V gene. The CDR3 has 14 amino acids. The V end lost 0 bases, the J end lost 3 bases, and 10 bases lay between the germline ends. CDR3 coding DNA: TGTGCCAGCAGCTTGGCTCGGGGCAGCTACGAGCAGTACTTC. This translates into CASSLARGSYEQYF.

The genes are TRBV7-2 and TRBJ2-5, with TRBD2 as a possible D gene (5 bases). The CDR3 runs 13 residues. The germline gives CDR1 SGHTA, CDR2 FQGNSA. V lost 5 bases and J lost 4, with 11 bases in between. CDR3: CASSPQGGETQYF. CDR3 DNA: TGTGCCAGCAGCCCACAAGGAGGAGAGACCCAGTACTTC.

The chain couples TRBV27 to TRBJ1-6; D is unresolved. Looked up from germline, CDR1 is MNHEY and CDR2 is SMNVEV (reference sequence). This CDR3 contains 14 residues. V dropped 8 bases and J dropped 0 bases, with 8 bases sitting between them. The CDR3 loop reads CASGPSSYNSPLHF. The DNA for the CDR3 is TGTGCCAGCGGACCCAGCTCCTATAATTCACCCCTCCACTTT.

This sequence joins TRBV7-2 and TRBJ1-2; 12 bases match TRBD1. The germline CDR1 and CDR2 sequences are SGHTA and FQGNSA. The CDR3 loop spans 15 amino acids. With V trimmed by 4 bases and J by 5 bases, 5 bases remained unmatched. CDR3 bases: TGTGCCAGCAGCTCCGGGACAGGGGGCTATTATGGCTACACCTTC. Its protein product is CASSSGTGGYYGYTF. Full variable domain (rest looked up from reference TRBV7-2 and TRBJ1-2): GAGVSQSPSNKVTEKGKDVELRCDPISGHTALYWYRQSLGQGLEFLIYFQGNSAPDKSGLPSDRFSAERTGGSVSTLTIQRTQQEDSAVYLCASSSGTGGYYGYTFGSGTRLTVV.

The genes are TRBV28 and TRBJ1-5; D is perhaps TRBD1 (5 bases). V was shortened by 4 bases and J by 4 bases, with 14 bases between the two germline ends. The CDR3 extends over 15 amino acids. Germline CDR1 MDHEN, CDR2 SYDVKM. CDR3 amino acids: CASSSWFRGNQPQHF. CDR3 nucleotides: TGTGCCAGCAGTTCTTGGTTTCGGGGGAATCAGCCCCAGCATTTT. Based on the CDR3 plus reference TRBV28 and TRBJ1-5, the full variable domain is DVKVTQSSRYLVKRTGEKVFLECVQDMDHENMFWYRQDPGLGLRLIYFSYDVKMKEKGDIPEGYSVSREKKERFSLILESASTNQTSMYLCASSSWFRGNQPQHFGDGTRLSIL.

V usage is TRBV7-8 and J usage is TRBJ2-1, with unresolved D. V lost 8 bases, J lost 4 bases, and 12 bases lay in between. The CDR3 is made up of 13 amino acids. Germline CDR1 and CDR2: SGHVS and FQNEAQ. The CDR3 DNA reads TGTGCCAGCCCCGGGCTACTATACAATGAGCAGTTCTTC. Protein sequence: CASPGLLYNEQFF.

The genes are TRBV2 and TRBJ2-5, with 9 bases fitting TRBD2. This CDR3 has 15 residues. V was pared by 4 bases and J by 0 bases, with 3 bases of the junction left unmatched. CDR1 is SNHLY and CDR2 is FYNNEI in the germline V gene. CDR3 DNA: TGTGCCAGCAGTGTTGAGCGGGGGGACCAAGAGACCCAGTACTTC. Its translation: CASSVERGDQETQYF.